This is a list of T cell receptor beta chains from one sample in a study of blood T cell repertoires in COVID-19. TCRdb keeps only in-frame clones here, not all; method: immunoSEQ multiplex PCR. The table has around 68,000 clones, 86% seen once; the top ten hold 16%. The material sequenced was peripheral blood. These TCRs come from a man aged 35 to 55 with COVID-19, enrolled during active disease. Both conserved end residues are part of each CDR3. The D gene is left open where the match is weak. Clone size, where shown, is once, few, many, or a class for clones that have expanded.

V gene	CDR3 length	clone size	J gene	D gene	CDR3 DNA	CDR3 protein
TRBV11-2	13	-	TRBJ1-1	-	TGTGCCAGCAGCCTCACCCGGGACACTGAAGCTTTCTTT	CASSLTRDTEAFF
TRBV4-2	15	-	TRBJ2-7	-	TGTGCCAGCAGCCAAGAGGGGGGGCGATTCTACGAGCAGTACTTC	CASSQEGGRFYEQYF
TRBV2	14	-	TRBJ2-1	TRBD2	TGTGCCAGCAGTGACCTAGCGGGAAACAATGAGCAGTTCTTC	CASSDLAGNNEQFF
TRBV6-6	14	-	TRBJ2-7	TRBD1	TGTGCCAGCAGTCCCGGGACAGGATTGTACGAGCAGTACTTC	CASSPGTGLYEQYF
TRBV6-5	15	-	TRBJ2-2	TRBD2	TGTGCCAGCAGTCCTAGCGGGGGGCTTACCGGGGAGCTGTTTTTT	CASSPSGGLTGELFF
TRBV5-6	14	-	TRBJ2-7	-	TGTGCCAGCAGCAAGACCCACGGGGGCTACGAGCAGTACTTC	CASSKTHGGYEQYF
TRBV27	12	-	TRBJ2-7	-	TGTGCCAGCAGTCCCCCCCTAGGCGAGCAGTACTTC	CASSPPLGEQYF
TRBV2	15	-	TRBJ1-4	TRBD1	TGTGCCAGCAGTGAGGGTGACAGGGGGTTTGAAAAACTGTTTTTT	CASSEGDRGFEKLFF
TRBV5-1	16	-	TRBJ1-3	-	TGCGCCAGCAGCGCCCTACAGGGAATCTCTGGAAACACCATATATTTT	CASSALQGISGNTIYF
TRBV7-9	15	-	TRBJ1-4	TRBD1	TGTGCCAGCAGCCGACACAGGGGAGGTAATGAAAAACTGTTTTTT	CASSRHRGGNEKLFF
TRBV6-5	16	-	TRBJ2-7	TRBD1	TGTGCCAGCAGTTACTCGCTGACAGGGGGCGGATACGAGCAGTACTTC	CASSYSLTGGGYEQYF
TRBV15	15	-	TRBJ1-2	TRBD1	TGTGCCACCAGCAGACAGGGGGCTGGGAAGGATGGCTACACCTTC	CATSRQGAGKDGYTF
TRBV9	16	-	TRBJ2-7	TRBD2	TGTGCCAGCAGCGTAGACTTCGCTAGCGGGGCGTACGAGCAGTACTTC	CASSVDFASGAYEQYF
TRBV5-1	15	-	TRBJ2-7	-	TGCGCCAGCAGCCTAGCGGACAGGGATAGGGACGAGCAGTACTTC	CASSLADRDRDEQYF
TRBV3-1/TRBV3-2	16	-	TRBJ2-5	TRBD2	TGTGCCAGCAGCCAAGGGGTCCTAGCGGGGCAAGAGACCCAGTACTTC	CASSQGVLAGQETQYF
TRBV30	14	-	TRBJ1-1	-	TGTGCCTGGAGTCGGAAGGGGCTTAACACTGAAGCTTTCTTT	CAWSRKGLNTEAFF
TRBV18	13	-	TRBJ1-4	-	TGTGCCAGCTCCGGACAGCTTAATGAAAAACTGTTTTTT	CASSGQLNEKLFF
TRBV28	14	-	TRBJ1-2	TRBD1	TGTGCCAGCGACTCGGGACAGAGAAACTATGGCTACACCTTC	CASDSGQRNYGYTF
TRBV10-2	16	-	TRBJ2-3	TRBD2	TGCGCCAGCAGCCGATATGGGACTAGCGAGGCGGATACGCAGTATTTT	CASSRYGTSEADTQYF
TRBV2	15	-	TRBJ2-1	TRBD2	TGTGCCAGCAGTGCAGCGGGGGGACTATACAATGAGCAGTTCTTC	CASSAAGGLYNEQFF
TRBV6-5	14	once	TRBJ1-2	TRBD1	TGTGCCAGCAGTTACTCGGGACAGTCCTATGGCTACACCTTC	CASSYSGQSYGYTF
TRBV19	14	-	TRBJ1-5	TRBD1	TGTGCCAGTAGTGCCCAGACAGGGGATCAGCCCCAGCATTTT	CASSAQTGDQPQHF
TRBV14	17	-	TRBJ2-5	-	TGTGCCAGCAGCCAAGATGATTTGGGGGCGTCTCCAGAGACCCAGTACTTC	CASSQDDLGASPETQYF
TRBV10-3	14	few	TRBJ1-1	-	TGTGCCATCAGTGAGTCTTCTCGGGGCACTGAAGCTTTCTTT	CAISESSRGTEAFF
TRBV27	17	-	TRBJ2-2	TRBD2	TGTGCCAGCAGTTTCACTAGCGGGGCTCATAACACCGGGGAGCTGTTTTTT	CASSFTSGAHNTGELFF
TRBV5-4	14	-	TRBJ2-7	TRBD2	TGTGCCAGCAGCTTGTTTGCGGGAGCCTACGAGCAGTACTTC	CASSLFAGAYEQYF
TRBV28	14	-	TRBJ1-5	-	TGTGCCAGCAGTTCGGACAGCTGGAATCAGCCCCAGCATTTT	CASSSDSWNQPQHF
TRBV9	13	-	TRBJ1-1	-	TGTGCCAGCAGCGTAACTGACAAGGTCGAAGCTTTCTTT	CASSVTDKVEAFF
TRBV6-2/TRBV6-3	13	-	TRBJ2-7	-	TGTGCCAGCAGCTCAGGGTTCTCCTACGAGCAGTACTTC	CASSSGFSYEQYF
TRBV12-3/TRBV12-4	13	-	TRBJ1-2	-	TGTGCCAGCACGCGAGTCGGGGTTCATGGCTACACCTTC	CASTRVGVHGYTF
TRBV5-1	15	-	TRBJ2-5	-	TGCGCCAGCAGCAAAGGGGGGGCTTTCGGGGAGACCCAGTACTTC	CASSKGGAFGETQYF
TRBV19	14	-	TRBJ2-1	TRBD2	TGTGCCAGTTCTACTAGCGGGGGGATTAATGAGCAGTTCTTC	CASSTSGGINEQFF
TRBV15	17	-	TRBJ2-5	-	TGTGCCACCAGCAGAGAGACCGACCAGGGCCTGGGAGAGACCCAGTACTTC	CATSRETDQGLGETQYF
TRBV19	15	-	TRBJ1-5	-	TGTGCCAGTAGTAACCCGGCCGGGTGGGATCAGCCCCAGCATTTT	CASSNPAGWDQPQHF
TRBV4-1	15	-	TRBJ1-6	-	TGCGCCAGCAGCCAACGCGGTTTGGTGGATTCACCCCTCCACTTT	CASSQRGLVDSPLHF
TRBV30	12	-	TRBJ1-2	-	TGTGCCTGGAGCAGGGCCGAGGATGGCTACACCTTC	CAWSRAEDGYTF
TRBV6-5	14	-	TRBJ2-2	-	TGTGCCAGCAACAAGAGACGGGATTCCGGGGAGCTGTTTTTT	CASNKRRDSGELFF
TRBV5-4	14	-	TRBJ1-2	TRBD1	TGTGCCAGCAGCGGGGGCGACAGGGTGGGAGGCTACACCTTC	CASSGGDRVGGYTF
TRBV11-2	14	-	TRBJ1-1	-	TGTGCCAGCAGCTTAAGAGGACAATCCACTGAAGCTTTCTTT	CASSLRGQSTEAFF
TRBV28	17	-	TRBJ2-5	-	TGTGCCAGCAGTCCCCTCCTTCGTCGACAGTACCAAGAGACCCAGTACTTC	CASSPLLRRQYQETQYF
TRBV7-9	14	-	TRBJ2-1	-	TGTGCCAGCAGCTTAGGAGGATCCTACAATGAGCAGTTCTTC	CASSLGGSYNEQFF
TRBV3-1/TRBV3-2	14	-	TRBJ2-5	-	TGTGCCAGCAGCCAAAACAGGGAAGGAGAGACCCAGTACTTC	CASSQNREGETQYF
TRBV19	15	-	TRBJ2-4	TRBD1	TGTGCCAGTAGCGATCCGGGACAGATGGGTAACATTCAGTACTTC	CASSDPGQMGNIQYF
TRBV4-1	17	once	TRBJ1-2	-	TGCGCCAGCAGCCAGGTCACCGACAAGATTAAAAATTTTGGCTACACCTTC	CASSQVTDKIKNFGYTF
TRBV21-1	19	once	TRBJ2-7	-	TGTGCCAGCAGCAAAGTAAACGAGTTTCCGCGACAAGTACCCTACGAGCAGTACTTC	CASSKVNEFPRQVPYEQYF
TRBV3-1/TRBV3-2	15	once	TRBJ1-2	-	TGTGCCAGCAGCCAAGATCGGAGCGGAAGGCAAGGCTACACCTTC	CASSQDRSGRQGYTF